Listed below are T cell receptor beta chains from one sample, sequenced in a study of T cell responses to AZD1222 COVID-19 vaccine. Sequencing was performed with immunoSEQ multiplex PCR; in TCRdb, only in-frame clones are kept and a portion is missing. Among under 60,000 clones, approximately 79% were seen once, and the ten largest hold 10%. The sample in question was peripheral blood, obtained on day 0 of AZD1222 vaccination. These receptor sequences come from an adult in good health. The CDR3 runs from the conserved cysteine through the conserved F or W. The order of the fields is D gene, clone size, V gene, J gene, CDR3 DNA, CDR3 protein. D genes are given only for firm matches. Expanded clones get a size class; other rows say once, few or many, or leave the size out.

>TRBD1|NA|TRBV18|TRBJ1-6
TGTGCCAGCTCACCGGACAGGGGTAACTCACCCCTCCACTTT
CASSPDRGNSPLHF
>TRBD1|once|TRBV4-2|TRBJ1-4
TGTGCCAGCAGCCAAGATACAGGGGGTAATGAAAAACTGTTTTTT
CASSQDTGGNEKLFF
>NA|once|TRBV9|TRBJ2-6
TGTGCCAGCAGCGGCGCAGGGGGGTATACCAACGTCCTGACTTTC
CASSGAGGYTNVLTF
>NA|NA|TRBV3-1/TRBV3-2|TRBJ2-2
TGTGCCAGCAGCTTGAGCCACGGGACCAACACCGGGGAGCTGTTTTTT
CASSLSHGTNTGELFF
>NA|few|TRBV6-6|TRBJ1-1
TGTGCCAGCAGCCCCTTGAAGGATTTGAACACTGAAGCTTTCTTT
CASSPLKDLNTEAFF
>TRBD1|NA|TRBV2|TRBJ2-7
TGTGCCAGCATTCGGGACAGGGACTACGAGCAGTACTTC
CASIRDRDYEQYF
>NA|once|TRBV4-2|TRBJ1-3
TGTGCCAGCAGCCAGCTCAGGAACACCATATATTTT
CASSQLRNTIYF
>NA|NA|TRBV12-3/TRBV12-4|TRBJ1-5
TGTGCCAGCAGTTTTAGTGGGGGGCCCCAGCATTTT
CASSFSGGPQHF
>TRBD2|NA|TRBV11-2|TRBJ2-1
TGTGCCAGCAGCCGGAGGGGCGGGAGGACTTATAATGAGCAGTTCTTC
CASSRRGGRTYNEQFF
>NA|NA|TRBV5-1|TRBJ2-5
TGCGCCAGCAGCTTGACTAGCCCCCAGGAGACCCAGTACTTC
CASSLTSPQETQYF
>TRBD1|NA|TRBV5-1|TRBJ1-4
TGCGCCAGCAGCTCGGACGGGACAGGGTGGGAAAAACTGTTTTTT
CASSSDGTGWEKLFF
>NA|NA|TRBV6-1|TRBJ1-1
TGTGCCAGCAGTGAAGCATCCAGGTCGAACACTGAAGCTTTCTTT
CASSEASRSNTEAFF
>TRBD1|NA|TRBV20-1|TRBJ1-1
TGCAGTGTTGACAGGGTCACTGAAGCTTTCTTT
CSVDRVTEAFF
>NA|NA|TRBV27|TRBJ1-2
TGTGCCAGCCATGGGAGGGGGGCCTCTGGCTACACCTTC
CASHGRGASGYTF
>NA|NA|TRBV5-4|TRBJ2-1
TGTGCCAGCAGCTTGTCAGGGCCTTCGAGGAATGAGCAGTTCTTC
CASSLSGPSRNEQFF
>TRBD1|NA|TRBV3-1/TRBV3-2|TRBJ1-2
TGTGCCAGCAGCCAGGGACAGGGGGCGCCGTTTAGTGGCTACACCTTC
CASSQGQGAPFSGYTF
>TRBD1|once|TRBV27|TRBJ1-5
TGTGCCAGCAGTTTGTTAGGGGACAGGGGGCAACCCCAGCATTTT
CASSLLGDRGQPQHF
>NA|NA|TRBV6-5|TRBJ1-1
TGTGCCAGCAAGACTGTGGGCAGTCCAGCTTTCTTT
CASKTVGSPAFF
>NA|few|TRBV6-5|TRBJ1-6
TGTGCCAGCAGTTACGAGGCCCTCAATTCACCCCTCCACTTT
CASSYEALNSPLHF
>NA|NA|TRBV6-5|TRBJ1-2
TGTGCCAGCAGTTACAGGCCTGGGGGCATGGGAGGCTACACCTTC
CASSYRPGGMGGYTF
>NA|NA|TRBV7-7|TRBJ2-1
TGTGCTAGCAGCTCAGGAGGGGGGAGGCCCTACAATGAGCAGTTCTTC
CASSSGGGRPYNEQFF
>NA|medium-sized|TRBV4-1|TRBJ1-1
TGCGCCAGCAGCCAAGAGCCGGGTCTTGAAGCTTTCTTT
CASSQEPGLEAFF
>NA|NA|TRBV28|TRBJ2-5
TGTGCCAGCTACAGTTTCGGGGGGCGAGAGACCCAGTACTTC
CASYSFGGRETQYF
>TRBD2|NA|TRBV5-1|TRBJ2-3
TGCGCCAGCAGCTCGGGACTAGCGGGGGGGTCTACCACAGATACGCAGTATTTT
CASSSGLAGGSTTDTQYF